The T cell receptor (beta chain) under discussion was sequenced for a study of T cells in localized non-small cell lung cancer. Study findings and constraints: Higher T cell density in the blood was associated with longer overall survival, whereas higher adjacent-lung clonality associated with shorter survival. Because only a single region of the tumor was sequenced, heterogeneity remains possible. Compared with tumor, uninvolved adjacent lung displayed greater T cell clonality, ranking highest overall.

This clone was seen a few times. Its target is not known. The CDR3 runs to 13 residues. CDR1 and CDR2 (germline): SNHLY, FYNNEI. V shed 5 bases and J shed 4 bases, with 11 bases lying between them. Only in-frame clones appear in the TCRdb table, and some are missing; sequencing was by immunoSEQ multiplex PCR. The data contain 2,000 to 2,500 clones, more than 35% of them singletons. This receptor was taken from a man between 35 and 75 years old with stage II lung adenocarcinoma. The chain carries TRBV2 and TRBJ1-2, with D uncertain. This material consisted of normal lung tissue next to the tumor, taken before any cancer treatment. CDR3 region: CASSRAGPYGYTF. The CDR3 DNA reads as TGTGCCAGCAGTAGGGCAGGCCCCTATGGCTACACCTTC.